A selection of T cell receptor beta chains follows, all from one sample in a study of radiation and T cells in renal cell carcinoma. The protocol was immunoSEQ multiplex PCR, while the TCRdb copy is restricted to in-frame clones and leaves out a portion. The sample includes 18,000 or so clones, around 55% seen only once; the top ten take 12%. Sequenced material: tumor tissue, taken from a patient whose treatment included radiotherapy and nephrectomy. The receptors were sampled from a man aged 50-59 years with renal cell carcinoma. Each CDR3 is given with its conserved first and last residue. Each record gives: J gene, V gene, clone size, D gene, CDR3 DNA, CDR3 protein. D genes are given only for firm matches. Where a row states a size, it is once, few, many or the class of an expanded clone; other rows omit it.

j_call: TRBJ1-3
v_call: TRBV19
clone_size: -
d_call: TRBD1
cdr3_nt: TGTGCCAGTAGTTCCCCGGGACAGATCTCTGGAAACACCATATATTTT
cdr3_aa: CASSSPGQISGNTIYF

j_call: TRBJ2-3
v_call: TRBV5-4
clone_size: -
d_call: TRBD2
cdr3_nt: TGTGCCAGCAGTGGTCTAGCGGGTACAGATACGCAGTATTTT
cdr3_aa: CASSGLAGTDTQYF

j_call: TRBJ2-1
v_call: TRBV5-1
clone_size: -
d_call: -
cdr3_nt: TGCGCCAGCAGCTTGGCGGACGTCAATGAGCAGTTCTTC
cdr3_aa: CASSLADVNEQFF

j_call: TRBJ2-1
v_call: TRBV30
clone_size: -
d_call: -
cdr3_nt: TGTGCCTGGGGTCACAATGAGCAGTTCTTC
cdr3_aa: CAWGHNEQFF

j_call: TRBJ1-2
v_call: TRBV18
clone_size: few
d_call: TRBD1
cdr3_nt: TGTGCCAGCTCACCACCTGCGACAGGGTGGGGAATCTATGGCTACACCTTC
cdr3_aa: CASSPPATGWGIYGYTF

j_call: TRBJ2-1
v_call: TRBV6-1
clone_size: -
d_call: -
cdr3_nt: TGTGCCACCCTTGGAACGCACTACAATGAGCAGTTCTTC
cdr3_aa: CATLGTHYNEQFF

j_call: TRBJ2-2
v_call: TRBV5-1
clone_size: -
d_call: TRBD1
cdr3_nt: TGCGCCAGCAGCTGGCGGCAGGGGGCGCGAGACACCGGGGAGCTGTTTTTT
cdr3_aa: CASSWRQGARDTGELFF

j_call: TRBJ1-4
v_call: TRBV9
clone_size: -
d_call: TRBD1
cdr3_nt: TGTGCCAGCAGCGCCCTGACAGGGGATAATGAAAAACTGTTTTTT
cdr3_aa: CASSALTGDNEKLFF

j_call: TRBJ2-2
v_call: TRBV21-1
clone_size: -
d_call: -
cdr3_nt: TGTGCCAGCAGCCCGGACAGGGTAATCGGGGAGCTGTTTTTT
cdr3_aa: CASSPDRVIGELFF

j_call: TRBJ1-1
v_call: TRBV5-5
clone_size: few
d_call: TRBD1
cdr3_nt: TGTGCCAGCACCATCTCATCCGGGACAGGGGAAGCTTTCTTT
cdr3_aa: CASTISSGTGEAFF

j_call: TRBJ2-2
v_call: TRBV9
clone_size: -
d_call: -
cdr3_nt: TGTGCCAGCAGCGCCTTCGTAGGCGGGGAGCTGTTTTTT
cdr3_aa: CASSAFVGGELFF

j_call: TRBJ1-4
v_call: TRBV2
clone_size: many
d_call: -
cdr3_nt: TGTGCCAGCAGTGAAGTTAGACATCCTAATGAAAAACTGTTTTTT
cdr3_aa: CASSEVRHPNEKLFF

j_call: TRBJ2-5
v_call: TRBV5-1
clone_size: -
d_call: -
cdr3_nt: TGCGCCAGCAGCTTGGCGAGTAGGGAAGAGACCCAGTACTTC
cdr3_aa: CASSLASREETQYF

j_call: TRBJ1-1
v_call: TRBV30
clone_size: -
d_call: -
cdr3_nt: TGTGCCTGGAGTAGAGGCCTGAACACTGAAGCTTTCTTT
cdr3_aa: CAWSRGLNTEAFF

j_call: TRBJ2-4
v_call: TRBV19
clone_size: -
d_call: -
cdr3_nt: TGTGCCAGTAGTACCCGTCCCCAAGTGGGGTCAAACATTCAGTACTTC
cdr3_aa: CASSTRPQVGSNIQYF

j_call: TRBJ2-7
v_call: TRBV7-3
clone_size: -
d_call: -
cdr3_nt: TGTGCCAGCAGCCAGGACTCCTCCTACGAGCAGTACTTC
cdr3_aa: CASSQDSSYEQYF

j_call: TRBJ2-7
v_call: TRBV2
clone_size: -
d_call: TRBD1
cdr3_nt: TGTGCCAGCAGTCGACAGGGGGCAGGCGAGCAGTACTTC
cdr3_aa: CASSRQGAGEQYF

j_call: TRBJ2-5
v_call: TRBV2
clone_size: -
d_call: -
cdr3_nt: TGTGCCAGTACTCCCCAAGAGACCCAGTACTTC
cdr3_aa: CASTPQETQYF

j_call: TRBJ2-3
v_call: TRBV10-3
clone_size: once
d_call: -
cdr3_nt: TGTGCCATCAGTGAGTCTAAGGGCAGCGGAGATACGCAGTATTTT
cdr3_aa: CAISESKGSGDTQYF

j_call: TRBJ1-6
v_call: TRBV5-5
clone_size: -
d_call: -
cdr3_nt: TGTGCCAGCAGCCAGTTTACCGGACAGCCATATTCACCCCTCCACTTT
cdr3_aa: CASSQFTGQPYSPLHF

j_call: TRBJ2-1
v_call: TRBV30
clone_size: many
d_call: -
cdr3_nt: TGTGCCTGGAGTGCCCCCCCGAATCGTCTTGGTGAGCAGTTCTTC
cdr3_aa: CAWSAPPNRLGEQFF

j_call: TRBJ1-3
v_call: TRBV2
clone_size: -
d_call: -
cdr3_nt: TGTGCCAGCCGTCGTTACACCTCTGGAAACACCATATATTTT
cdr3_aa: CASRRYTSGNTIYF